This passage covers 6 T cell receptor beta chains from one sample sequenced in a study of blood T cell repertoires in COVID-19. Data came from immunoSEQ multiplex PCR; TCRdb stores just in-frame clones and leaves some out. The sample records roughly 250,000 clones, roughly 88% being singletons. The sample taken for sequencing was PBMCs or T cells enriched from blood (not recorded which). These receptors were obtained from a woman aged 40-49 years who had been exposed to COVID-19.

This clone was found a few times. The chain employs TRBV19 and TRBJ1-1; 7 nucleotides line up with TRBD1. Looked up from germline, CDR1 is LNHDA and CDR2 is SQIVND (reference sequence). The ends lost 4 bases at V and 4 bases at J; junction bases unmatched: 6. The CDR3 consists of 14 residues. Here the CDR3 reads CASSRTRGSTEAFF. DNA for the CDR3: TGTGCCAGTAGTAGAACCAGGGGGAGCACTGAAGCTTTCTTT. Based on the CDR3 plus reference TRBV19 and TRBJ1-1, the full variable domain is DGGITQSPKYLFRKEGQNVTLSCEQNLNHDAMYWYRQDPGQGLRLIYYSQIVNDFQKGDIAEGYSVSREKKESFPLTVTSAQKNPTAFYLCASSRTRGSTEAFFGQGTRLTVV.

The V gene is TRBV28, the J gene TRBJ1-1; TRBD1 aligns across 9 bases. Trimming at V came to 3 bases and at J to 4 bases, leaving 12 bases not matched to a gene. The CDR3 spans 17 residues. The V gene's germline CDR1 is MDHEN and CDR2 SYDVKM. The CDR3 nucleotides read TGTGCCAGCAGTTTTCGTGCATACAGGGGGCGGAGCACTGAAGCTTTCTTT. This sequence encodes CASSFRAYRGRSTEAFF.

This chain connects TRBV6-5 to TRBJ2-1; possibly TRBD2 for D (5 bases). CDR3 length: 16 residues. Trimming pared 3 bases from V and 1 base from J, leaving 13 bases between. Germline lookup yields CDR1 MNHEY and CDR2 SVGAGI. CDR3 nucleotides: TGTGCCAGCAGTTATTTAGCGACCAGGTCCTACAATGAGCAGTTCTTC. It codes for CASSYLATRSYNEQFF.

CDR3 bases: TGTGCCAGCAGTGAATCGACGGGGCAGCCCCAGCATTTT. Protein: CASSESTGQPQHF. The chain uses TRBV2 and TRBJ1-5; D is unclear. Trimming took off 2 bases at V and 7 bases at J, with 9 bases between the two ends. The CDR3 is 13 amino acids. Germline CDR1 reads SNHLY; CDR2 reads FYNNEI.

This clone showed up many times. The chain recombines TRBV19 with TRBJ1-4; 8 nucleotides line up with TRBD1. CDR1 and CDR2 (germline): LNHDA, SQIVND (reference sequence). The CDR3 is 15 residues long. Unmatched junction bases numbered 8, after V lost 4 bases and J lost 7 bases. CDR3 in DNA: TGTGCCAGTAGTAAACCGGACAGGGATGGTGAAAAACTGTTTTTT. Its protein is CASSKPDRDGEKLFF.

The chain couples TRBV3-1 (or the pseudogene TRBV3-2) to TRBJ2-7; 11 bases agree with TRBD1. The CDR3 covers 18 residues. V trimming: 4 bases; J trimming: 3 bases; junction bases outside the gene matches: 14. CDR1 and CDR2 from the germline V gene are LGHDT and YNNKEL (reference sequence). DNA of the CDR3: TGTGCCAGCAGCCCGAGGCTTCGGGACAGGGGGGATTGCTACGAGCAGTACGTC. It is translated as CASSPRLRDRGDCYEQYV.